This TCR beta chain was documented in a study of blood T cells in healthy people across ages. The authors ran a second PCR of 7 to 11 cycles using a sample-barcoded 5' primer and a J-beta primer mix. From the 5' RACE reads, TCRdb called clonotypes with MiXCR, one entry per CDR3 protein. The table shows 1,300,000 or so distinct CDR3 sequences, with around 55% occurring only once. This clonotype was seen a handful of times. The CDR3 is 14 amino acids. V dropped 6 bases and J dropped 0 bases, with 11 bases sitting between them. The germline V gene has CDR1 SQVTM and CDR2 ANQGSEA. The TCR comes from a man aged 18 to 35 in good health. The chain couples TRBV29-1 to TRBJ2-2; no clear D gene. Sequenced: blood. The CDR3 here is CSVIPRTNTGELFF. For the CDR3, the DNA is TGCAGCGTAATTCCCAGGACGAACACCGGGGAGCTGTTTTTT.